These T cell receptor beta chains were read from a single sample in a study of CD8 T cells in ankylosing spondylitis. TCRdb processed the 5' RACE reads anew with MiXCR; each CDR3 protein has one entry. The table has fewer than 450,000 distinct CDR3 sequences, 15% to 20% seen once. Sequencing was done on a sample of blood, either unsorted or a sorted T cell fraction (not recorded which). The source is a male donor with ankylosing spondylitis. CDR3s include the opening cysteine and the closing phenylalanine or tryptophan. Fields, in order: clone size, CDR3 length, V gene, D gene, J gene, CDR3 protein, CDR3 DNA. A D gene is named only where the DNA matches it firmly. Not all rows give a size; the values are once, few, many and, for expanded clones, a class.

few	13	TRBV20-1	TRBD2	TRBJ2-3	CSSRDYRGRTQYF	TGCAGTTCCCGGGACTACCGAGGTAGAACGCAGTATTTT
many	14	TRBV12-3/TRBV12-4	TRBD1	TRBJ1-6	CASTTQGAKSPLHF	TGTGCCAGCACCACACAGGGGGCCAAATCACCCCTCCACTTT
NA	11	TRBV2	NA	TRBJ2-7	CASLLDHEQYF	TGTGCCAGCCTACTAGACCACGAGCAGTACTTC
NA	15	TRBV5-1	TRBD1	TRBJ2-1	CASSSNGQGLDEQFF	TGCGCCAGCAGCTCCAATGGACAGGGCCTCGATGAGCAGTTCTTC
few	21	TRBV11-2	TRBD1	TRBJ2-1	CASSPGNRDRAMAVKNNEQFF	TGTGCCAGCAGCCCAGGGAACCGGGACAGGGCAATGGCGGTAAAGAACAATGAGCAGTTCTTC
many	16	TRBV10-3	NA	TRBJ2-3	CAISESTGGGLDTQYF	TGTGCCATCAGTGAGTCGACTGGGGGGGGCCTAGATACGCAGTATTTT
NA	15	TRBV7-9	TRBD2	TRBJ2-1	CASTSELAGGNEQFF	TGTGCCAGCACTAGCGAACTAGCGGGAGGCAATGAGCAGTTCTTC
NA	14	TRBV6-5	NA	TRBJ2-7	CASSYGGFGYEQYF	TGTGCCAGCAGTTACGGCGGTTTTGGCTACGAGCAGTACTTC
many	15	TRBV12-3/TRBV12-4	NA	TRBJ2-6	CASSPQFSGANVLTF	TGTGCCAGCAGCCCGCAGTTCTCTGGGGCCAACGTCCTGACTTTC
NA	16	TRBV3-1	TRBD2	TRBJ2-2	CASSPGLAGEVGELFF	TGTGCCAGCAGCCCGGGACTAGCGGGAGAAGTCGGGGAGCTGTTTTTT
NA	12	TRBV18	NA	TRBJ2-1	CASSPGLNEQFF	TGTGCCAGCTCACCAGGCCTCAATGAGCAGTTCTTC
many	14	TRBV4-2	NA	TRBJ1-1	CASSQDRAEGEAFF	TGTGCCAGCAGCCAAGATCGGGCCGAGGGGGAAGCTTTCTTT
NA	15	TRBV10-1	TRBD2	TRBJ2-1	CASSEASGGDNEQFF	TGCGCCAGCAGTGAGGCTAGCGGGGGGGACAATGAGCAGTTCTTC
few	15	TRBV20-1	TRBD2	TRBJ2-2	CSATPSGGHTGELFF	TGCAGTGCAACCCCAAGCGGGGGGCACACCGGGGAGCTGTTTTTT
NA	17	TRBV19	NA	TRBJ2-4	CASSIRAGRGSKNIQYF	TGTGCCAGTAGTATTAGGGCGGGACGAGGGTCCAAAAACATTCAGTACTTC
many	16	TRBV7-2	TRBD2	TRBJ2-3	CASSLGLAGSTDTQYF	TGCGCCAGCAGCTTAGGGCTAGCGGGGAGCACAGATACGCAGTATTTT
NA	11	TRBV19	NA	TRBJ1-1	CATRSGLEAFF	TGTGCCACCCGGTCCGGCCTTGAAGCTTTCTTT
NA	12	TRBV20-1	NA	TRBJ2-7	CSASPLGREQYF	TGCAGTGCTAGCCCTCTCGGGCGCGAGCAGTACTTC
few	13	TRBV5-1	NA	TRBJ1-4	CASRRATNEKLFF	TGCGCCAGTCGGCGTGCAACTAATGAAAAACTGTTTTTT
NA	16	TRBV10-3	NA	TRBJ2-2	CAISEYGWRTPGSCFF	NA
few	15	TRBV6-1	NA	TRBJ1-2	CASRQQGAQNYGYTF	TGTGCCAGCAGACAACAGGGTGCCCAAAACTATGGCTACACCTTC
many	15	TRBV6-2/TRBV6-3	TRBD1	TRBJ2-2	CASSNRQGSTGELFF	TGTGCCAGCAGTAATCGACAGGGTAGCACCGGGGAGCTGTTTTTT
NA	17	TRBV20-1	TRBD2	TRBJ2-3	CSAPGGAGGARTDTQYF	TGCAGTGCCCCCGGCGGGGCGGGGGGGGCACGGACAGATACGCAGTATTTT
few	15	TRBV20-1	NA	TRBJ2-1	CSASKQPGVVPEQFF	TGCAGTGCTAGCAAACAGCCGGGGGTTGTTCCTGAGCAGTTCTTC
few	14	TRBV12-3/TRBV12-4	NA	TRBJ1-1	CATLRDLMNTEAFF	TGTGCCACCCTTCGCGACCTAATGAACACTGAAGCTTTCTTT
many	13	TRBV12-3/TRBV12-4	NA	TRBJ2-7	CASSLEGLYEQYF	TGTGCCAGCAGTTTAGAAGGGCTCTACGAGCAGTACTTC
few	16	TRBV5-5	TRBD2	TRBJ2-1	CASIPGLAGHYNEQFF	TGTGCCAGCATTCCGGGACTAGCGGGACACTACAATGAGCAGTTCTTC
few	13	TRBV5-1	NA	TRBJ1-1	CASSNDPNTEAFF	TGCGCCAGCAGCAACGATCCGAACACTGAAGCTTTCTTT
NA	16	TRBV6-1	TRBD2	TRBJ2-3	CASSALAGGVTDTQYF	TGTGCCAGCAGCGCACTAGCGGGGGGGGTCACAGATACGCAGTATTTT
few	13	TRBV28	NA	TRBJ1-5	CASAETPGQPQHF	TGTGCCAGCGCCGAAACGCCAGGTCAGCCCCAGCATTTT
many	13	TRBV5-1	NA	TRBJ1-1	CASSYDQGTEAFF	TGCGCCAGCAGCTACGACCAGGGAACTGAAGCTTTCTTT
few	15	TRBV2	TRBD1	TRBJ2-7	CASRPRQGISYEQYF	TGTGCCAGCAGACCTAGACAGGGGATCTCCTACGAGCAGTACTTC
NA	13	TRBV2	NA	TRBJ1-2	CASRGNAGYGYTF	TGTGCCAGCAGGGGCAACGCGGGCTATGGCTACACCTTC